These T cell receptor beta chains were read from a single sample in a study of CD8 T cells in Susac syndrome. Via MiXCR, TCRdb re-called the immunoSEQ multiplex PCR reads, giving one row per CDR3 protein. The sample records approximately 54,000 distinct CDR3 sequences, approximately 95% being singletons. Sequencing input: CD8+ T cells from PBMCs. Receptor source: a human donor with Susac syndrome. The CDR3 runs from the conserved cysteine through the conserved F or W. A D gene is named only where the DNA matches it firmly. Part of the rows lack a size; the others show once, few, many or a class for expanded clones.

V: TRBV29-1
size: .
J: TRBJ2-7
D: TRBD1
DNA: TGCAGCGTTGTTTTCGGGACAGGGTCCCCACGGGCCCCCTACGAGCAGTACTTC
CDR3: CSVVFGTGSPRAPYEQYF

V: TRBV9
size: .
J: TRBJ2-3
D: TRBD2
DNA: TGTGCCAGCAGCGCCAGGACTAGCGGGGGGCCAGATACGCAGTATTTT
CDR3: CASSARTSGGPDTQYF

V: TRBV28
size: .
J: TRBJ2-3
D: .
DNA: TGTGCCAGCAGTTCGGACAGTGCGGGGACAGATACGCAGTATTTT
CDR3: CASSSDSAGTDTQYF

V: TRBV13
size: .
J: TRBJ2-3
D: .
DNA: TGTGCCAGCAGCTTAGGAGCGGATAGCACAGATACGCAGTATTTT
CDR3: CASSLGADSTDTQYF

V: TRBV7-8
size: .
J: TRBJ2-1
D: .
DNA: TGTGCCAGTAGGCTTGCGACCGATGAGCAGTTCTTC
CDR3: CASRLATDEQFF

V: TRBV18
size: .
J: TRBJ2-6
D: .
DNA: TGTGCCAGCTCAACCCGGGACGCAGGGTCTGGGGCCAACGTCCTGACTTTC
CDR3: CASSTRDAGSGANVLTF

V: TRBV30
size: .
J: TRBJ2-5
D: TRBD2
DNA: TGTGCCTGGTCGTCAGGCGGGGGGGAGACCCAGTACTTC
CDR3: CAWSSGGGETQYF

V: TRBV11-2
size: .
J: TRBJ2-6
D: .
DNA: TGTGCCAGCAGCTTAGAAAGGACACTGAGCTCTGGGGCCAACGTCCTGACTTTC
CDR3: CASSLERTLSSGANVLTF

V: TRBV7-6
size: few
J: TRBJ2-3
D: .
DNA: TGTGCCAGCAGCTCGACTAGCACAGATACGCAGTATTTT
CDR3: CASSSTSTDTQYF

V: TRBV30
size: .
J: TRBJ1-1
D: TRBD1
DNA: TGTGCCTGGAGTACAGGGGGGAACACTGAAGCTTTCTTT
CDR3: CAWSTGGNTEAFF

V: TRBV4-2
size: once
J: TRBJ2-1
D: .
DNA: TGTGCCAGCAGCCAAGATGGGAATGAGCAGTTCTTC
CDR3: CASSQDGNEQFF

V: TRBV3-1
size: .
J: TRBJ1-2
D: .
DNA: TGTGCCAGCAGCCAAGATGGAGGAGTTCGGAACTATGGCTACACCTTC
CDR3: CASSQDGGVRNYGYTF

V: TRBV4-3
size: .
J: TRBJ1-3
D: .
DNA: TGCGCCAGCAGCCCTTCCTCTGGAAACACCATATATTTT
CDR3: CASSPSSGNTIYF

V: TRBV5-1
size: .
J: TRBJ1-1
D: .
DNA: TGCGCCAGCAGCTCATCAGGGTTAATCACTGAAGCTTTCTTT
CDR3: CASSSSGLITEAFF

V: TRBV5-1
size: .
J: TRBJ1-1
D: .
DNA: TGCGCCAGCAGCTTGAGTCCGGGTAACACTGAAGCTTTCTTT
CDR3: CASSLSPGNTEAFF

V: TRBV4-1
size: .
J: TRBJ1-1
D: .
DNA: TGCGCCAGCAGCCGGAGGACGGACTACGCCATGAACACTGAAGCTTTCTTT
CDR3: CASSRRTDYAMNTEAFF

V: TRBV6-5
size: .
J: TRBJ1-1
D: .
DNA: TGTGCCAGCACCTGGGACGGCAGAGAAGCTTTCTTT
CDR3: CASTWDGREAFF

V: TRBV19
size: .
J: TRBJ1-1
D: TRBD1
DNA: TGTGCCAGTAGTGCGAGTTGGACAGGGAAGAACACTGAAGCTTTCTTT
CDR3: CASSASWTGKNTEAFF

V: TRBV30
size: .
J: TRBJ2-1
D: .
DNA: TGTGCCTGGAACGGCTCTACCTACAATGAGCAGTTCTTC
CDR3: CAWNGSTYNEQFF

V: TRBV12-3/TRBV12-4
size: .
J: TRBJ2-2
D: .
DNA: TGTGCCAGCTTTCTCGGGGAGCTGTTTTTT
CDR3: CASFLGELFF

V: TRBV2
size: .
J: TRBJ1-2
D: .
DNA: TGTGCCATCCTATCGGGACTAGATGGCTACACCTTC
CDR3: CAILSGLDGYTF

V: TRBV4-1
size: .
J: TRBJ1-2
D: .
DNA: TGCGCCAGCAGCCAGGGAGGCCGTAGTAACTATGGCTACACCTTC
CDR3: CASSQGGRSNYGYTF

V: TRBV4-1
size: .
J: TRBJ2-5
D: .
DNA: TGCGCCAGCAGCCAAGAAGCGGGTCGACAGATACAAGAGACCCAGTACTTC
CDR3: CASSQEAGRQIQETQYF

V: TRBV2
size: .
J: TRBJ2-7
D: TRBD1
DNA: TGTGCCAGCCGGACAGGGGAAGATCCCTACGAGCAGTACTTC
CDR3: CASRTGEDPYEQYF

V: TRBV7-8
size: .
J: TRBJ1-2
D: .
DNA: TGTGCCAGCAGCGTAAGATCTGGGCCCAGCTATGGCTACACCTTC
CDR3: CASSVRSGPSYGYTF

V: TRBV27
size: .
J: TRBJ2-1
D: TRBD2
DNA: TGTGCCAGCAGTCCCCAGCGGGGGGGCCGAAATGAGCAGTTCTTC
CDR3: CASSPQRGGRNEQFF